This TCR beta chain was documented in a study of T-cell memory formation after mild COVID-19 (dated by TCRdb to the early 2020s). With respect to the entire study: TCR sequence clusters from the two donors were largely donor specific. T-cell clones expanding and contracting after mild COVID-19 in two donors were tracked by longitudinal TCRalpha and TCRbeta repertoire sequencing. The cohort was made up of two young adult volunteers, one female and one male, who were previously healthy. Here is what the overall study found, with its caveats: The study covered only a couple of mild cases, and larger cohorts including severe cases with pre-infection samples were considered necessary. The detection of some responding clones in pre-infection memory suggests that pre-existing cross-reactive memory T cells joined the SARS-CoV-2 response. SARS-CoV-2 specificity of the second-wave clones peaking on day 37 was not confirmed. Contracting CD4+ clones were found mainly in CM and EM memory subsets, while CD8+ clones were enriched in EMRA. Clones contracting from day 15 to 85 had balanced CD4/CD8 phenotypes, while a second wave expanding from day 15 to 37 was biased towards CD4+.

The germline V gene sets CDR1 to SGHRS and CDR2 to YFSETQ. The CDR3 covers 15 residues, taking in both the cysteine and the phenylalanine. Only the CDR3 region is kept as DNA, spanning 45 bases read in frame from base 1. V is pared back by 3 bases and J by 1 base, with 14 bases lying between the germline termini. Instrument used: Illumina NovaSeq 6000. TCRalpha and TCRbeta cDNA libraries were built by 5'RACE with constant-segment primers, adding sample barcodes and unique molecular identifiers. RNA was extracted from every sample with Trizol reagent. Amplification of the libraries took two PCR steps, and the second step added a second sample barcode plus Illumina TruSeq adapters. Sequencing of libraries was performed on an Illumina NovaSeq with 2 x 150 bp paired-end reads. Per the original workflow: Reads were demultiplexed and collapsed into UMI-guided consensus sequences with migec v1.2.7. Using mixcr v2.1.11, the UMI consensuses were aligned to TRA and TRB V and J templates and assembled into clonotypes. A clonotype was counted as expanded or contracted only when both edgeR and NoisET called the clonotype significant, with the noise models trained on biological replicates. For edgeR calls, the cutoffs were a false discovery rate-adjusted p below 0.01 and a log2 fold-change threshold of 1. As an exploratory analysis of dynamics, PCA with hierarchical clustering was applied to max-normalized trajectories of the 1000 most abundant clonotypes. The CD4 or CD8 phenotype of responding clones was assigned using the separately sequenced CD4+ and CD8+ repertoires. TCRdb handled the public reads itself, with Q25 trimming in fastp and clone calling in MiXCR, and kept productive beta chains. One record per CDR3 amino acid sequence lists the most common genes and DNA. These V and J calls derive from TCRdb rather than the authors' analysis. The sample includes roughly 89,000 distinct CDR3 sequences, with more than 10% observed a single time. Of the sample, roughly a quarter is held by the ten largest clones.

PBMCs were isolated by Ficoll-Paque density gradient centrifugation. Comment on this clonotype: It lacks a known antigen. There are no base qualities to consult, and no much larger clone falls within one base.

The origin of this receptor is an adult woman who had mild COVID-19 (a few samples of this study predate the infection). The sample titles of this study are shuffled in the database, so cell type and time point are left out; the donor was told from shared clones. The sequence is built from TRBV5-1 and TRBJ2-7; the D gene cannot be resolved reliably. Specimen: PBMCs or a T cell subset sorted from them (not recorded which). Read as DNA, the sequence is TGCGCCAGCAGCTCCGACGCGGTGAGGTCCTACGAGCAGTACTTC. This codes for CASSSDAVRSYEQYF. With the rest looked up from the reference TRBV5-1 and TRBJ2-7 genes rather than sequenced, the full variable domain is KAGVTQTPRYLIKTRGQQVTLSCSPISGHRSVSWYQQTPGQGLQFLFEYFSETQRNKGNFPGRFSGRQFSNSRSEMNVSTLELGDSALYLCASSSDAVRSYEQYFGPGTRLTVT.